Here is one T cell receptor (beta chain) with its context. In the source study's methods: Reference gene primer amplification gave estimated nucleated cell counts. Sequenced by immunoSEQ multiplex PCR; TCRdb stores in-frame clones only, minus some. The D gene and trimming were derived from the DNA, and the V and J assignments and clone size from that table. The sample shows more than 200,000 clones, 84% of them seen only once. The data were obtained in a study of blood T cell repertoires in COVID-19. Study-level background: From the United States, Italy and Spain came samples of acute and convalescent COVID-19.

The Seattle site enrolled patients during active infection and followed them longitudinally. This receptor was identified in an elderly woman with COVID-19, enrolled during active disease. The specimen sequenced was peripheral blood.

CDR3 in amino acids: CASSRALGQRGTEAFF. DNA for the CDR3: TGTGCCAGCTCACGGGCATTGGGACAGAGGGGCACTGAAGCTTTCTTT. V is TRBV18 and J is TRBJ1-1, with 7 bases matching TRBD1. Looked up from germline, CDR1 is KGHSH and CDR2 is LQKENI. The V segment lost 4 bases and the J segment 4 bases; nucleotides outside the gene matches: 12. CDR3 size: 16 residues.